Shown below are 10 T cell receptor beta chains from a single sample sequenced in a study of blood T cell repertoires in COVID-19. TCRdb keeps only in-frame clones here, not all; method: immunoSEQ multiplex PCR. The sample has a few hundred thousand clones; 80% to 90% are singletons. The sequenced sample was peripheral blood. These receptors originate from a woman older than 75 with acute or convalescent COVID-19.

The chain carries TRBV5-1 and TRBJ2-1, with TRBD2 matching 9 bases. CDR3 length: 16 residues. Trimming cost V 3 bases and J 8 bases; bases outside gene matches: 12. CDR1 SGHRS and CDR2 YFSETQ come from the germline V gene. The CDR3 DNA is TGCGCCAGCAGCTCGGGACTCCGCGGGAGGGAGGATGAGCAGTTCTTC. As protein: CASSSGLRGREDEQFF.

Written as DNA, the CDR3 is TGTGCCAGCAGCCCCGGGGGGACTAATGAAAAACTGTTTTTT. The encoded protein is CASSPGGTNEKLFF. The chain combines TRBV7-9 with TRBJ1-4; D is perhaps TRBD1 (5 bases). The germline V gene encodes CDR1 SEHNR and CDR2 FQNEAQ (reference sequence). The CDR3 has 14 residues. The V gene lost 5 bases and the J gene lost 2 bases, with 9 bases spanning the gap. The full variable domain, in which reference TRBV7-9 and TRBJ1-4 provide the parts outside the CDR3, is DTGVSQNPRHKITKRGQNVTFRCDPISEHNRLYWYRQTLGQGPEFLTYFQNEAQLEKSRLLSDRFSAERPKGSFSTLEIQRTEQGDSAMYLCASSPGGTNEKLFFGSGTQLSVL.

This rearrangement joins TRBV18 to TRBJ1-5; D is perhaps TRBD1 (6 bases). The CDR3 extends over 14 amino acids. V shed 8 bases and J shed 1 base, with 12 bases lying between them. Germline V gene sequence: CDR1 KGHSH, CDR2 LQKENI. CDR3: CASRQDLSNQPQHF. The DNA of the CDR3 is TGTGCCAGCAGACAGGATTTAAGCAATCAGCCCCAGCATTTT.

The DNA for the CDR3 is TGTGCCAGCAGGGACAGCTCCTACGAGCAGTACTTC. As protein: CASRDSSYEQYF. V and J are TRBV2 and TRBJ2-7, with a weak D call TRBD1 (6 bases). Looked up from germline, CDR1 is SNHLY and CDR2 is FYNNEI. The CDR3 has 12 residues. V lost 6 bases, J lost 0 bases, and 6 bases lay in between.

The gene calls are TRBV7-9 and TRBJ2-2, with TRBD1 matching 7 bases. The CDR3 length is 15 residues. Looked up from germline, CDR1 is SEHNR and CDR2 is FQNEAQ (reference sequence). V gave up 8 bases and J gave up 0 bases; unmatched junction bases: 6. CDR3 sequence reads: CASGYRGPNTGELFF. The CDR3 region has the DNA TGTGCCAGCGGATACAGGGGCCCGAACACCGGGGAGCTGTTTTTT.

This chain uses TRBV27 with TRBJ2-1; 7 bases fit TRBD1. Germline V gene sequence: CDR1 MNHEY, CDR2 SMNVEV (reference sequence). The CDR3 covers 15 residues. The V gene end was trimmed by 6 bases and the J gene end by 2 bases; junction bases not matched to a gene: 7. The CDR3 here is CASSPTGIPYNEQFF. The CDR3 DNA reads as TGTGCCAGCAGCCCGACAGGGATCCCCTACAATGAGCAGTTCTTC.

J is TRBJ2-5 and V is TRBV19; tentative D call: TRBD2 (5 bases). V was pared by 3 bases and J by 5 bases, with 10 bases between. The CDR3 totals 13 residues. The germline V gene has CDR1 LNHDA and CDR2 SQIVND (reference sequence). The DNA for the CDR3 is TGTGCCAGTAGTATCGAGGGCAGGGAGACCCAGTACTTC. Its translation is CASSIEGRETQYF. The variable domain in full, completed from reference TRBV19 and TRBJ2-5, reads DGGITQSPKYLFRKEGQNVTLSCEQNLNHDAMYWYRQDPGQGLRLIYYSQIVNDFQKGDIAEGYSVSREKKESFPLTVTSAQKNPTAFYLCASSIEGRETQYFGPGTRLLVL.

The rearrangement links TRBV18 to TRBJ2-7; weak D call: TRBD1 (5 bases). CDR3 length: 14 amino acids. Trimming left V 0 bases short and J 3 bases short, with 9 bases between. Looked up from germline, CDR1 is KGHSH and CDR2 is LQKENI. CDR3 coding DNA: TGTGCCAGCTCACCACCTGGGGCTAGCTACGAGCAGTACTTC. This gives the protein CASSPPGASYEQYF.

The rearrangement joins TRBV24-1 to TRBJ2-1, with D possibly being TRBD2 (6 bases). This CDR3 comprises 14 residues. Deletions cut 4 bases from V and 7 bases from J, with 13 bases between. Germline V gene sequence: CDR1 KGHDR, CDR2 SFDVKD. CDR3: CATSEAGTTNEQFF. The DNA for the CDR3 is TGTGCCACCAGTGAGGCGGGAACTACGAATGAGCAGTTCTTC.

The chain joins TRBV14 to TRBJ2-3; no definite D call. The V gene lost 5 bases and the J gene lost 2 bases, with 11 bases spanning the gap. Germline CDR1 and CDR2: SGHDN and FVKESK. The CDR3 covers 14 residues. This chain's CDR3 is CASSIVGSTDTQYF. The CDR3 DNA reads TGTGCCAGCAGCATAGTGGGCTCCACAGATACGCAGTATTTT. Together with reference TRBV14 and TRBJ2-3, the CDR3 gives the full variable domain: EAGVTQFPSHSVIEKGQTVTLRCDPISGHDNLYWYRRVMGKEIKFLLHFVKESKQDESGMPNNRFLAERTGGTYSTLKVQPAELEDSGVYFCASSIVGSTDTQYFGPGTRLTVL.